The 13 T cell receptor beta chains presented below share a single source sample, sequenced in a study of T cell changes during pregnancy in multiple sclerosis. The table came from immunoSEQ multiplex PCR; TCRdb's copy has only in-frame clones and leaves some out. The sample lists around 30,000 clones; just over 90% were seen once. Source: CD8+ T cells from peripheral blood mononuclear cells, taken in the second trimester of pregnancy. Source of these receptors: a female donor with multiple sclerosis, enrolled in a pregnancy study.

Notes on this clone: The junction and the germline gene differ at one end; a read error may be behind it. This chain connects TRBV7-7 to TRBJ2-2, with 8 bases fitting TRBD1. Germline assignment: CDR1 SSHAT and CDR2 FNYEAQ (reference sequence). This CDR3 contains 16 residues. Written as DNA, the CDR3 is TGTGCTAGCAGCTTAGGGACAGGCGGCGGGTCCGGGGAGCTGTTTTTT. Translated, it gives CASSLGTGGGSGELFF. The variable domain in full, completed from reference TRBV7-7 and TRBJ2-2, reads GAGVSQSPRYKVTKRGQDVTLRCDPISSHATLYWYQQALGQGPEFLTYFNYEAQPDKSGLPSDRFSAERPEGSISTLTIQRTEQRDSAMYRCASSLGTGGGSGELFFGEGSRLTVL.

V and J are TRBV7-4 and TRBJ2-3; 9 bases line up with TRBD2. The CDR3 is 16 amino acids. Unmatched junction bases numbered 6, after V lost 1 base and J lost 4 bases. Germline V gives CDR1 SGHVT, CDR2 SQSDAQ. The CDR3 loop is CASSLGPSGTSDTQYF. DNA for the CDR3: TGTGCCAGCAGCTTAGGTCCTAGCGGGACCTCAGATACGCAGTATTTT.

This rearrangement joins TRBV30 to TRBJ2-1; perhaps TRBD2 as D (6 bases). Germline V gene lookup returns CDR1 GTSNPN and CDR2 SVGIG (reference sequence). The CDR3 length is 14 residues. Deletions cut 4 bases from V and 7 bases from J, with 17 bases between. In DNA, the CDR3 is TGTGCCTGGACCGAGGGTCTAGCGTGGAATGAGCAGTTCTTC. Its translation is CAWTEGLAWNEQFF.

This clone was counted between two and nine times. The chain is built from TRBV6-6 and TRBJ1-1; D is unclear. V dropped 0 bases and J dropped 0 bases, with 5 bases sitting between them. There are 14 residues in the CDR3. Germline V gene lookup returns CDR1 MNHNY and CDR2 SVGAGI (reference sequence). CDR3 bases: TGTGCCAGCAGTTACTCTGACATGAACACTGAAGCTTTCTTT. Protein sequence: CASSYSDMNTEAFF.

The chain carries TRBV27 and TRBJ1-4; D ambiguous. Trimming removed 8 bases at V and 6 bases at J, with 10 bases between. Germline CDR1 is MNHEY and CDR2 is SMNVEV (reference sequence). The CDR3 extends over 12 amino acids. CDR3 nucleotide sequence: TGTGCCAGCCGGGGAGGGTATGAAAAACTGTTTTTT. It codes for CASRGGYEKLFF.

Written as DNA, the CDR3 is TGTGCCAGCAGTGGCAGGGTCAATCAGCCCCAGCATTTT. It codes for CASSGRVNQPQHF. This chain connects TRBV6-1 to TRBJ1-5, with TRBD1 as a possible D gene (5 bases). Germline CDR1 is MNHNS and CDR2 is SASEGT. V lost 4 bases, J lost 3 bases, and 7 bases lay in between. The CDR3 contains 13 residues.

This chain uses TRBV18 with TRBJ1-1; D is unclear. The CDR3 spans 18 residues. Germline CDR1 reads KGHSH; CDR2 reads LQKENI. V dropped 1 base and J dropped 1 base, with 19 bases sitting between them. The CDR3 reads CASSPRDKSSVANTEAFF. CDR3 sequence (DNA): TGTGCCAGCTCACCACGGGATAAAAGTAGCGTGGCGAACACTGAAGCTTTCTTT. Together with reference TRBV18 and TRBJ1-1, the CDR3 gives the full variable domain: NAGVMQNPRHLVRRRGQEARLRCSPMKGHSHVYWYRQLPEEGLKFMVYLQKENIIDESGMPKERFSAEFPKEGPSILRIQQVVRGDSAAYFCASSPRDKSSVANTEAFFGQGTRLTVV.

The chain recombines TRBV2 with TRBJ2-7; tentative D call: TRBD2 (6 bases). V gave up 8 bases and J gave up 5 bases, with 13 bases separating them. Germline V CDR1 and CDR2: SNHLY, FYNNEI. The CDR3 runs to 12 residues. The CDR3 region is CASQGGPDEQYF. DNA for the CDR3: TGTGCCAGCCAGGGAGGCCCAGACGAGCAGTACTTC.

The chain links TRBV27 to TRBJ2-1, with 7 bases identical to TRBD2. Germline trimming cut 8 bases from V and 0 bases from J; bases unmatched to any gene: 1. The CDR3 has 13 amino acids. Germline CDR1 and CDR2: MNHEY and SMNVEV (reference sequence). The CDR3 is CASGGSSYNEQFF. CDR3 DNA: TGTGCCAGCGGCGGGAGCTCCTACAATGAGCAGTTCTTC.

This clone rates as medium-sized. The J gene is TRBJ2-7, the V gene TRBV12-2; the table's D call, TRBD2, was not checked against the DNA. TRBV12-2 is shown as a pseudogene. CDR3 size: 15 residues. CDR3 in DNA: TGTGCAAGTCGCTTAGCTAGCGGGAGCTCCTACGAGCAGTACTTC. It translates to CASRLASGSSYEQYF.

The chain combines TRBV9 with TRBJ2-5; a possible D gene is TRBD1 (6 bases). This CDR3 comprises 14 residues. V was cut by 3 bases and J by 7 bases, with 16 bases left in between. Germline V gene data show CDR1 as SGDLS and CDR2 as YYNGEE. CDR3 in DNA: TGTGCCAGCAGCGAGACACAGGGATACGGGACCCAGTACTTC. It codes for CASSETQGYGTQYF.

This clone was detected only once. V gene TRBV10-1 combines with J gene TRBJ2-2; TRBD1 matches 9 bases. The CDR3 contains 17 residues. V shed 0 bases and J 0 bases; nucleotides not matched to a gene: 2. Per the germline V gene, CDR1 is WNHNN and CDR2 is SYGVQD (reference sequence). CDR3 sequence (DNA): TGCGCCAGCAGTGAGTCCGGGACAGGGCCGAACACCGGGGAGCTGTTTTTT. Translation: CASSESGTGPNTGELFF.

The chain has TRBV13 and TRBJ2-7; D is unclear. The V gene's germline CDR1 is PRHDT and CDR2 FYEKMQ (reference sequence). V gave up 4 bases and J gave up 2 bases, with 3 bases separating them. This CDR3 is 11 amino acids long. DNA of the CDR3: TGTGCCAGCAGCTCTCCCTACGAGCAGTACTTC. It specifies CASSSPYEQYF.